Listed here is a single TCR beta chain. As yet, its antigen is unknown. The sample comes from a study of cytomegalovirus exposure and HLA in healthy donors. Study conclusions and caveats: Subsequent analysis showed first-cohort TCR clusters tending to co-occur in some 120 validation repertoires.

Clones were read by immunoSEQ multiplex PCR, and TCRdb kept only the in-frame ones, dropping some. Here the sample spans under 300,000 clones, around 87% being singletons. Sequencing input: PBMCs. This receptor was obtained from a woman aged 25 to 39 in good health and CMV-seropositive.

CDR3 nucleotide sequence: TGTGCCATCAAAGGAGGGGAGGGGATGAATGAAAAACTGTTTTTT. Translation: CAIKGGEGMNEKLFF. This chain joins TRBV10-3 and TRBJ1-4; maybe TRBD1 (5 bases). The V gene lost 7 bases and the J gene lost 5 bases, with 17 bases spanning the gap. Germline assignment: CDR1 ENHRY and CDR2 SYGVKD. CDR3 length equals 15 residues.